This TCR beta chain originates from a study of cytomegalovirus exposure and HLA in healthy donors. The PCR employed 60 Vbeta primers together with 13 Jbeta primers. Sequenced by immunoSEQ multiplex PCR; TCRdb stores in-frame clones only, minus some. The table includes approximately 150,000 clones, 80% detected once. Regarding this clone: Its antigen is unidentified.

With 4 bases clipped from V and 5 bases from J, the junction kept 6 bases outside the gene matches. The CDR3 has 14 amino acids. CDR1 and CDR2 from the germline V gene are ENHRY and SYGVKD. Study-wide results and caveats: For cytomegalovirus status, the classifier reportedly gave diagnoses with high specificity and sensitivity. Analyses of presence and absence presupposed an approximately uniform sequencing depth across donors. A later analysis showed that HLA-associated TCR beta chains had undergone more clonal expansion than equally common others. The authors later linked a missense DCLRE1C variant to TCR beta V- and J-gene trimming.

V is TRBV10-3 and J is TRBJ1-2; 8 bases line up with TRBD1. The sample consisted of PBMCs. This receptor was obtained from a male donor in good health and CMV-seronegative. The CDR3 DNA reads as TGTGCCATCAGTGGGTTAGGACAGGGATATGGCTACACCTTC. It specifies CAISGLGQGYGYTF.